Listed below are T cell receptor beta chains from one sample, sequenced in a study of radiation and T cells in renal cell carcinoma. The repertoire was sequenced with immunoSEQ multiplex PCR; TCRdb's copy has only in-frame clones and lacks some. The profile shows 130,000 or so clones, roughly 83% of them singletons. The sample in question was blood, obtained from a patient whose treatment included radiotherapy and nephrectomy. The origin of the receptors is a woman aged 50 to 65 with renal cell carcinoma. Each CDR3 is given with its conserved first and last residue. Each record gives: clone size, J gene, V gene, D gene, CDR3 DNA, CDR3 protein. A D gene is named only where the DNA matches it firmly. Not all rows give a size; the values are once, few, many and, for expanded clones, a class.

.,TRBJ1-1,TRBV9,.,TGTGCCAGCAGCGCCTACCCAGGGCTCATGAACACTGAAGCTTTCTTT,CASSAYPGLMNTEAFF
.,TRBJ2-5,TRBV2,TRBD1,TGTGCCAGCAGCCAAATGGGGACAGGGGGGAGTGAGACCCAGTACTTC,CASSQMGTGGSETQYF
.,TRBJ2-5,TRBV4-2,TRBD2,TGTGCCAGCAGCCAAGATACTAGCGGAGGAGAGACCCAGTACTTC,CASSQDTSGGETQYF
.,TRBJ1-4,TRBV4-3,.,TGCGCCAGCAGCGAAGCGTCCAGGGAGGAAAAACTGTTTTTT,CASSEASREEKLFF
.,TRBJ2-3,TRBV4-3,.,TGCGCCAGCAGCCAAGTGCCTTCTTCGGGAGATACGCAGTATTTT,CASSQVPSSGDTQYF
.,TRBJ2-2,TRBV27,.,TGTGCCAGCAGTTTTTTTGAGGGGAATACGAACACCGGGGAGCTGTTTTTT,CASSFFEGNTNTGELFF
.,TRBJ2-1,TRBV7-2,.,TGTGCCAGCAGCTTAGACGCCCTTAGCGGCCCCGGGGATGAGCAGTTCTTC,CASSLDALSGPGDEQFF
.,TRBJ1-3,TRBV7-9,.,TGTGCCAGCAGCTTAGTATCATTTTCTGGAAACACCATATATTTT,CASSLVSFSGNTIYF
.,TRBJ2-1,TRBV29-1,.,TGCAGCGTTGAAGGTCAATACAATGAGCAGTTCTTC,CSVEGQYNEQFF
.,TRBJ1-2,TRBV10-3,.,TGTGCCATCAGTGAGTCCCCCAGGGCCTACTACACCTTC,CAISESPRAYYTF
.,TRBJ1-5,TRBV7-8,.,TGTGCCAGCAGCTGGGGGTGGGATCAGCCCCAGCATTTT,CASSWGWDQPQHF
few,TRBJ1-1,TRBV10-3,.,TGTGCCATCAGTCCGACGGACAGTGAAGCTTTCTTT,CAISPTDSEAFF
.,TRBJ1-6,TRBV30,.,TGTGCCTGGAGCTCCTATAATTCACCCCTCCACTTT,CAWSSYNSPLHF
.,TRBJ2-7,TRBV7-7,.,TGTGCCAGCAGCTCCGCCCGCGGACAAGCTCAGTACTTC,CASSSARGQAQYF
.,TRBJ1-1,TRBV5-4,.,TGTGCCAGCAGCTTTGGAGGTGCGGGGAACACTGAAGCTTTCTTT,CASSFGGAGNTEAFF
.,TRBJ2-7,TRBV7-9,TRBD1,TGTGCCAGCATTGGACAGGCCAGGACCTACGAGCAGTACTTC,CASIGQARTYEQYF
.,TRBJ2-7,TRBV10-1,TRBD2,TGCGCCAGCAGTGAGTCGGGACTAGCGGGAGTGGACGAGCAGTACTTC,CASSESGLAGVDEQYF
.,TRBJ2-5,TRBV6-5,.,TGTGCCAGCAGTTGGAACAGGGAAGAGACCCAGTACTTC,CASSWNREETQYF
.,TRBJ2-7,TRBV6-5,TRBD2,TGTGCCAGCAGTCGTCTAGCGGGAGATCTTCACTTC,CASSRLAGDLHF
few,TRBJ2-7,TRBV19,TRBD2,TGTGCCAGTACCTCAGATGCGGGAGCACCGGGGGAGCAGTACTTC,CASTSDAGAPGEQYF
.,TRBJ2-3,TRBV5-1,.,TGCGCCAGCAGCTTGGGGCAGGCGACCGATACGCAGTATTTT,CASSLGQATDTQYF
.,TRBJ2-3,TRBV6-5,.,TGTGCCATAGGCACAGATACGCAGTATTTT,CAIGTDTQYF
once,TRBJ2-7,TRBV25-1,TRBD1,TGTGCCAGCAGTGAAATCTTGGACAGGCCGACCTTC,CASSEILDRPTF
.,TRBJ2-7,TRBV6-6,.,TGTGCCAGCAGTGCCCTTCCGGCGGCGTCCTACGAGCAGTACTTC,CASSALPAASYEQYF
.,TRBJ2-2,TRBV5-1,TRBD2,TGCGCCAGCAGCTTGACGGCGGGAGTCTCCGGGGAGCTGTTTTTT,CASSLTAGVSGELFF
.,TRBJ1-1,TRBV29-1,.,TGCAGCGCTAAACCTACTGGGACCAACACTGAAGCTTTCTTT,CSAKPTGTNTEAFF
.,TRBJ2-3,TRBV9,.,TGTGCCAGCAGCGTAGGTTCTGTCCGCACAGATACGCAGTATTTT,CASSVGSVRTDTQYF
.,TRBJ1-5,TRBV18,.,TGTGCCAGCTCACCAGAGAATCTGGGGAATCAGCCCCAGCATTTT,CASSPENLGNQPQHF
.,TRBJ1-1,TRBV18,.,TGTGCCAGCTCACCACCAGGGGCCGTAGAAGCTTTCTTT,CASSPPGAVEAFF
.,TRBJ1-2,TRBV5-1,.,TGCGCCAGCAGCCTGGGAGGGGGAGGCGGCTACACCTTC,CASSLGGGGGYTF
.,TRBJ1-1,TRBV5-1,.,TGCGCCAGCAGCTTCGGGCCGTACACTGAAGCTTTCTTT,CASSFGPYTEAFF
.,TRBJ1-1,TRBV5-1,.,TGCGCCAGCAGCGCCGAACAGGGAGGAGACACTGAAGCTTTCTTT,CASSAEQGGDTEAFF
.,TRBJ2-4,TRBV10-3,.,TGTGCCATCAGTGAGGACAGAAACATTCAGTACTTC,CAISEDRNIQYF
once,TRBJ1-2,TRBV10-3,.,TGTGCCATCAGTGAGTCCTCGGGCTATGGCTACACCTTC,CAISESSGYGYTF
.,TRBJ2-3,TRBV9,.,TGTGCCAGCAGCTACCGACAGATTAGCACAGATACGCAGTATTTT,CASSYRQISTDTQYF
.,TRBJ1-2,TRBV29-1,.,TGCAGCACAAGGACCGCGGGAGTTAACTATGGCTACACCTTC,CSTRTAGVNYGYTF
.,TRBJ1-1,TRBV10-3,TRBD1,TGTGCCATCAGTGAGCAAGGGACAGCAAAATACGCTGAAGCTTTCTTT,CAISEQGTAKYAEAFF
.,TRBJ2-7,TRBV30,TRBD2,TGTGCCTGGAGTACCGGGGGGTCGGTCTACGAGCAGTACTTC,CAWSTGGSVYEQYF